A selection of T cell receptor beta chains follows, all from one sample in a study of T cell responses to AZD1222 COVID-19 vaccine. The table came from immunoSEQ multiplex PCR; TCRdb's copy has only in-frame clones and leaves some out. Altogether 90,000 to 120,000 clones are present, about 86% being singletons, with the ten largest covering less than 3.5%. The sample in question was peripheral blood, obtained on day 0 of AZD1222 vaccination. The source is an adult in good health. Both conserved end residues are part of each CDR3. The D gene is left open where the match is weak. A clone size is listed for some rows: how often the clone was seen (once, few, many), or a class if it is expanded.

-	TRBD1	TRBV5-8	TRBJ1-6	CASSSGQDLYNSPLHF	TGTGCCAGCAGCTCGGGACAGGACCTCTATAATTCACCCCTCCACTTT
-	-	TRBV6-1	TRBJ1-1	CASSELFGGNTEAFF	TGTGCCAGCAGTGAACTTTTTGGGGGGAACACTGAAGCTTTCTTT
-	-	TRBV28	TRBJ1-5	CASKNLEHF	TGTGCCAGCAAAAATCTCGAGCATTTT
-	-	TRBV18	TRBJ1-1	CASSPEWENTEAFF	TGTGCCAGCTCACCCGAGTGGGAGAACACTGAAGCTTTCTTT
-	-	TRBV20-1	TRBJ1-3	CSASSSGNTIYF	TGCAGTGCTAGTTCCTCTGGAAACACCATATATTTT
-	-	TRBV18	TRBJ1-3	CASEGVRSGNTIYF	TGTGCCAGCGAGGGGGTGCGTTCTGGAAACACCATATATTTT
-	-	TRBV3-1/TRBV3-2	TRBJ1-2	CASSPDSPLNGYTF	TGTGCCAGCAGCCCTGACAGTCCCTTGAATGGCTACACCTTC
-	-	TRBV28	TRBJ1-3	CASSLSGLGASGNTIYF	TGTGCCAGCAGTTTATCGGGCTTGGGGGCCTCTGGAAACACCATATATTTT
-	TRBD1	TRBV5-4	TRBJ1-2	CASRSPSYRGDPGYTF	TGTGCCAGCAGATCCCCTAGCTACAGGGGCGACCCTGGCTACACCTTC
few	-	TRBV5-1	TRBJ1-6	CASSLAPLNSPLHF	TGCGCCAGCAGCTTGGCCCCCTTGAATTCACCCCTCCACTTT
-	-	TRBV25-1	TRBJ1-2	CASLELGGYTF	TGTGCCAGCCTGGAATTGGGGGGCTACACCTTC
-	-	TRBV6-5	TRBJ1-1	CASRTTANTEAFF	TGTGCCAGCAGGACGACGGCGAACACTGAAGCTTTCTTT
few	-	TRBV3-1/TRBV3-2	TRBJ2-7	CASSQGTTGEQYF	TGTGCCAGCAGCCAGGGGACGACTGGGGAGCAGTACTTC
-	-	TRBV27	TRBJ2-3	CATRVWAGNTDTQYF	TGTGCCACGAGGGTTTGGGCGGGGAACACAGATACGCAGTATTTT
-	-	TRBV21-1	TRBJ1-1	CASSLNRRGLGGEAFF	TGTGCCAGCAGCCTTAACCGTAGGGGGTTGGGTGGTGAAGCTTTCTTT
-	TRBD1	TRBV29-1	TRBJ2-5	CSVAAGGKETQYF	TGCAGCGTTGCGGCAGGGGGCAAAGAGACCCAGTACTTC
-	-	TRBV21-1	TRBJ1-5	CASKPPGGAGQPQHF	TGTGCCAGCAAACCGCCGGGGGGGGCAGGGCAGCCCCAGCATTTT
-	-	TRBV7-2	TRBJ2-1	CASSLLGGGSYNEQFF	TGTGCCAGCAGCTTACTCGGCGGCGGCTCCTACAATGAGCAGTTCTTC
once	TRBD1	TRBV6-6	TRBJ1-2	CASSYTGQGFYGYTF	TGTGCCAGCAGTTACACGGGACAGGGATTCTATGGCTACACCTTC
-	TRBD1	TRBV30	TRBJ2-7	CAWSRQGADEQYF	TGTGCCTGGAGTCGGCAGGGGGCTGACGAGCAGTACTTC
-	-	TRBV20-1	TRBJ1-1	CSAMSEAFF	TGCAGTGCTATGTCTGAAGCTTTCTTT
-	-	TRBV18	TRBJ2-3	CASSPSWRGADTQYF	TGTGCCAGCTCACCATCGTGGAGGGGTGCAGATACGCAGTATTTT
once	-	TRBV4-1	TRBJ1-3	CASSQVARDVNTIYF	TGCGCCAGCAGCCAAGTAGCCCGGGACGTGAACACCATATATTTT
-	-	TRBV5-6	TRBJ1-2	CASSLEQNYGYTF	TGTGCCAGCAGTTTAGAACAGAACTATGGCTACACCTTC
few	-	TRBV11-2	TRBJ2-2	CASSPQTEIGELFF	TGTGCCAGCAGCCCCCAGACAGAAATCGGGGAGCTGTTTTTT
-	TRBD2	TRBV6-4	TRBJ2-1	CASSDGLAGRKQFF	TGTGCCAGCAGTGATGGACTAGCGGGGAGAAAGCAGTTCTTC
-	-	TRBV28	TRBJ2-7	CASSPSGTPSYEQYF	TGTGCCAGCAGCCCTTCCGGGACACCGTCCTACGAGCAGTACTTC
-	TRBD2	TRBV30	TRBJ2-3	CAWRKLAGDPTDTQYF	TGTGCCTGGAGGAAGCTAGCGGGGGACCCTACAGATACGCAGTATTTT
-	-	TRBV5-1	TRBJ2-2	CASSLLSFSAGANTGELFF	TGCGCCAGCAGCTTGCTCTCTTTCAGCGCGGGGGCCAACACCGGGGAGCTGTTTTTT
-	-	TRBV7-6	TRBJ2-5	CASSMEGAAYNF	TGTGCCAGCAGCATGGAGGGGGCCGCTTATAACTTC
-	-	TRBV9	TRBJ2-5	CASSVGARGSHIGETQYF	TGTGCCAGCAGCGTAGGGGCAAGGGGTTCACACATTGGGGAGACCCAGTACTTC
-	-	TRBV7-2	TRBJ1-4	CASSLSGQPATNEKLFF	TGTGCCAGCAGCTTAAGCGGACAGCCTGCAACTAATGAAAAACTGTTTTTT
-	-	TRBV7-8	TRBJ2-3	CASSLDGKAASLTQYF	TGTGCCAGCAGCTTAGACGGAAAGGCCGCCAGCCTTACGCAGTATTTT
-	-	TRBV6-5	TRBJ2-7	CASNSLEQYF	TGTGCCAGCAATAGCCTCGAGCAGTACTTC
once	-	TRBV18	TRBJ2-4	CASSQATIRQNF	TGTGCCAGCTCCCAAGCTACTATACGTCAGAACTTC
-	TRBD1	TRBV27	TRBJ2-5	CASSRSGTGIRETQYF	TGTGCCAGCAGCCGTTCCGGGACAGGGATACGGGAGACCCAGTACTTC
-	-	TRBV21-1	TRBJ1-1	CASSNFRSSQGTEAFF	TGTGCCAGCAGCAACTTCAGATCTAGCCAGGGCACTGAAGCTTTCTTT
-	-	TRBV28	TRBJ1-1	CASSFGGGGGTEAFF	TGTGCCAGCAGTTTTGGGGGGGGCGGTGGCACTGAAGCTTTCTTT
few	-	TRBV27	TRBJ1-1	CASSPGAGTWNTEAFF	TGTGCCAGCAGCCCTGGGGCGGGAACGTGGAACACTGAAGCTTTCTTT
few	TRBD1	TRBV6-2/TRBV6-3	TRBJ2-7	CASSYGGQGSPFSYEQYF	TGTGCCAGCAGTTACGGCGGACAGGGTAGCCCCTTTTCCTACGAGCAGTACTTC
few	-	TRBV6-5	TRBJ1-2	CASSPLGYTF	TGTGCCAGCAGTCCCCTCGGCTACACCTTC
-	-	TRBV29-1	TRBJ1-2	CSVNEGGYTF	TGCAGCGTAAACGAGGGGGGCTACACCTTC
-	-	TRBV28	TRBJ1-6	CASRATASVHF	TGTGCCAGCAGGGCAACGGCCTCCGTCCACTTT